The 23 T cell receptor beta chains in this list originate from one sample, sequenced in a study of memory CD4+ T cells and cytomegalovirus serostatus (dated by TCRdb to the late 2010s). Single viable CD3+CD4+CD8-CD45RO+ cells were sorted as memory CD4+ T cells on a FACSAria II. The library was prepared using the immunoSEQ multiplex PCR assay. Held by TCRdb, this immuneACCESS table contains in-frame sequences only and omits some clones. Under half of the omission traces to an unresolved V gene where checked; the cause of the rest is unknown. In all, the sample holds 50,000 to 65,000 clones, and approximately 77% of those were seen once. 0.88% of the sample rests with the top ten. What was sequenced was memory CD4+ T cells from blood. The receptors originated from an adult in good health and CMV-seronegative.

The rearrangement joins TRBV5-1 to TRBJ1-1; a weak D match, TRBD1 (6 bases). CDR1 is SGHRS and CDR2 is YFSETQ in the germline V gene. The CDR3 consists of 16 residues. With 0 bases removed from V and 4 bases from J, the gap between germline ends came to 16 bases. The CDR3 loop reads CASSLALDTGITEAFF. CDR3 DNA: TGCGCCAGCAGCTTGGCCTTGGATACAGGGATCACTGAAGCTTTCTTT.

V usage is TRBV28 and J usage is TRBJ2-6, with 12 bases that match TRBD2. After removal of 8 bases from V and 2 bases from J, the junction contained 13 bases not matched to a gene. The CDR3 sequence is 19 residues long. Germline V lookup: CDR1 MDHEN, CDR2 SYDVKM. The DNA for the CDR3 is TGTGCCAGCCTAAGTGTGACTAGCGGGGGAGTGACTGGGGCCAACGTCCTGACTTTC. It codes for CASLSVTSGGVTGANVLTF.

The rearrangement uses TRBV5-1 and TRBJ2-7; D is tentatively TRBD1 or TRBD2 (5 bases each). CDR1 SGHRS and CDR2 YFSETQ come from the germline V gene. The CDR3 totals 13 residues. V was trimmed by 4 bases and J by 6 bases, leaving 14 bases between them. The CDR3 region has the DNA TGCGCCAGCAGCGGGGGAGACGGACCCGAGCAGTACTTC. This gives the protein CASSGGDGPEQYF.

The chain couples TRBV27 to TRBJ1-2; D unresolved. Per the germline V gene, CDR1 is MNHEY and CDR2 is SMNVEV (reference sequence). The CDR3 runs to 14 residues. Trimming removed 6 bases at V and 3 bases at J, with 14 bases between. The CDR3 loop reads CASSTRSQDYGYTF. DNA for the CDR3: TGTGCCAGCAGCACTAGATCCCAGGACTATGGCTACACCTTC.

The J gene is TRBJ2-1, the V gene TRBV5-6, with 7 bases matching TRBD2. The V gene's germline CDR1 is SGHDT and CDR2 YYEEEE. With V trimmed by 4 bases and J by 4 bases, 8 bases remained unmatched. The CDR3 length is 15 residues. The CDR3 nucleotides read TGTGCCAGCAGCCCACGCGGGAGAGGGTACAATGAGCAGTTCTTC. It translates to CASSPRGRGYNEQFF.

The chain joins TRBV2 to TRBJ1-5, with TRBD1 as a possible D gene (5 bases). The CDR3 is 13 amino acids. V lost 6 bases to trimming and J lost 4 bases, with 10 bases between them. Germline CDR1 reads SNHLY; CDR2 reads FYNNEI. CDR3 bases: TGTGCCAGCAGGGCACAGGCAAATCAGCCCCAGCATTTT. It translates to CASRAQANQPQHF. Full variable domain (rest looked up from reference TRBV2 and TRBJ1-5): EPEVTQTPSHQVTQMGQEVILRCVPISNHLYFYWYRQILGQKVEFLVSFYNNEISEKSEIFDDQFSVERPDGSNFTLKIRSTKLEDSAMYFCASRAQANQPQHFGDGTRLSIL.

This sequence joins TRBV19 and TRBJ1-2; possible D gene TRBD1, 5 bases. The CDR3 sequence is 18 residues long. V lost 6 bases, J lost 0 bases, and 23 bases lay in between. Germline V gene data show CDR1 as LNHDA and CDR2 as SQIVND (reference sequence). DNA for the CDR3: TGTGCCAGTAGGAACAGGAACGCGGTGGTACGGGCTAACTATGGCTACACCTTC. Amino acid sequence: CASRNRNAVVRANYGYTF.

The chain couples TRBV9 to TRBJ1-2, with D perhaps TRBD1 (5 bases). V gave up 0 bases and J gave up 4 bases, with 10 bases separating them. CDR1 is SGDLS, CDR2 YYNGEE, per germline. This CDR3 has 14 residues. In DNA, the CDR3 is TGTGCCAGCAGCGTAGATGCCGGGGCCTATGGCTACACCTTC. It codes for CASSVDAGAYGYTF.

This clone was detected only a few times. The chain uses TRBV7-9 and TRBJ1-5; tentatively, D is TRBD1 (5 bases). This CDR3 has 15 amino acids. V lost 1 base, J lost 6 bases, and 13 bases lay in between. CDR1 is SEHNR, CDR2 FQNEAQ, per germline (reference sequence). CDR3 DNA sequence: TGTGCCAGCAGCTTAGACGGGGGGGGAGGTCAGCCCCAGCATTTT. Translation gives CASSLDGGGGQPQHF.

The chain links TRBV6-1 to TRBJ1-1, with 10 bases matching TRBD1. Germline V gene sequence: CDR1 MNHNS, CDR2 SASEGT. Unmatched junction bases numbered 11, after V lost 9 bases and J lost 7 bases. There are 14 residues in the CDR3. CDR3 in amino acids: CASRPDRGHNEAFF. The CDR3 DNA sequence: TGTGCCAGTAGACCCGACAGGGGGCATAATGAAGCTTTCTTT.

The CDR3, as DNA: TGTGCCAGCATCGACTCTTTTTATGGACCCCCCTCTGGGGCCAACGTCCTGACTTTC. This encodes CASIDSFYGPPSGANVLTF. This chain joins TRBV11-2 and TRBJ2-6; no firm D call. V gave up 7 bases and J gave up 0 bases, with 22 bases separating them. Germline CDR1 is SGHAT and CDR2 is FQNNGV. This CDR3 comprises 19 residues.

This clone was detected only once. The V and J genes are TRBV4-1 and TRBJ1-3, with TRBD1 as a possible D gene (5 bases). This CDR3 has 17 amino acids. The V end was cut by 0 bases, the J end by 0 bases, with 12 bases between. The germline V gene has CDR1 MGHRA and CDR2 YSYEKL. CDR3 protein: CASSQDSSGGSGNTIYF. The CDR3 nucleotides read TGCGCCAGCAGCCAAGATTCTTCGGGGGGCTCTGGAAACACCATATATTTT.

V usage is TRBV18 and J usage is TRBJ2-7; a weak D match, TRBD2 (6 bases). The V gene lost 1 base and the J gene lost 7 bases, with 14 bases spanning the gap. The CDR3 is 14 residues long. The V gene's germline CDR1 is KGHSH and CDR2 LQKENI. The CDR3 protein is CASSPRGGAEEQYF. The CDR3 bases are TGTGCCAGCTCACCACGTGGAGGGGCGGAGGAGCAGTACTTC.

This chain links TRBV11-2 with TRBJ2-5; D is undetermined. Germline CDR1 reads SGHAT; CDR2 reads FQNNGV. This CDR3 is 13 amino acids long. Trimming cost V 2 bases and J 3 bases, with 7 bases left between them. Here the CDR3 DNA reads TGTGCCAGCAGCTTATGGACGAAAGAGACCCAGTACTTC. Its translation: CASSLWTKETQYF.

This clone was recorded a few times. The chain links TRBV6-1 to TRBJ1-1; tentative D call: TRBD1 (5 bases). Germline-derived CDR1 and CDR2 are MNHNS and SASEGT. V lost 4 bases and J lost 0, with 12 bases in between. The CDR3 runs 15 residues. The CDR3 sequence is CASSGPGTLNTEAFF. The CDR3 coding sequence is TGTGCCAGCAGTGGACCAGGGACGTTGAACACTGAAGCTTTCTTT.

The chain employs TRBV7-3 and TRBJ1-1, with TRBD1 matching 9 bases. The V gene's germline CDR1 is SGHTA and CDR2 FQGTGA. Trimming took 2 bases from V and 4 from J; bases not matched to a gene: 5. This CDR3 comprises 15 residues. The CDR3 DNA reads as TGTGCCAGCAGCTTAGCGGGACAGGGAGGCACTGAAGCTTTCTTT. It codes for CASSLAGQGGTEAFF. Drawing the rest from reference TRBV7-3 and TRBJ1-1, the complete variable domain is GAGVSQTPSNKVTEKGKYVELRCDPISGHTALYWYRQSLGQGPEFLIYFQGTGAADDSGLPNDRFFAVRPEGSVSTLKIQRTERGDSAVYLCASSLAGQGGTEAFFGQGTRLTVV.

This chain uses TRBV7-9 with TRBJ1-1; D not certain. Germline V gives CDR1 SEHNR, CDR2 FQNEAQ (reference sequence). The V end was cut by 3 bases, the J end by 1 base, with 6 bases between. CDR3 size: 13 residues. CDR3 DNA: TGTGCCAGCAGCTTTCGTCAGAACACTGAAGCTTTCTTT. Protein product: CASSFRQNTEAFF.

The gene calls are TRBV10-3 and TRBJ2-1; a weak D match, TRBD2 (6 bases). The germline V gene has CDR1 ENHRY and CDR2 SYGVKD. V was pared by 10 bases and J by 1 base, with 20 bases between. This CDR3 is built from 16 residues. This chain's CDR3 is CASLESGTGSYNEQFF. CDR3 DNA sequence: TGTGCCAGCCTCGAATCCGGGACTGGTTCCTACAATGAGCAGTTCTTC.

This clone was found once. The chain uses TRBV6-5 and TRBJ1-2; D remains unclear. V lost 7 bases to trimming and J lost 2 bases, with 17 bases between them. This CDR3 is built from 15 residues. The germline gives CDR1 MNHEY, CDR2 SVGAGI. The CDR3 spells CASTRKGLTNYGYTF. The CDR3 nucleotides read TGTGCCAGCACTAGAAAAGGGTTAACCAACTATGGCTACACCTTC.

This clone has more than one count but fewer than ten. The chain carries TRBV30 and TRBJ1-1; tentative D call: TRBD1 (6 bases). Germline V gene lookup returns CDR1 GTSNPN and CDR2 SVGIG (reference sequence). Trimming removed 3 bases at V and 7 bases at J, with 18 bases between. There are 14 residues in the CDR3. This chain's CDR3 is CAWRRGGGTNEAFF. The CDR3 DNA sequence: TGTGCCTGGAGGAGGGGGGGTGGTACGAATGAAGCTTTCTTT. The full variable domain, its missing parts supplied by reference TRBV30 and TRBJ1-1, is SQTIHQWPATLVQPVGSPLSLECTVEGTSNPNLYWYRQAAGRGLQLLFYSVGIGQISSEVPQNLSASRPQDRQFILSSKKLLLSDSGFYLCAWRRGGGTNEAFFGQGTRLTVV.

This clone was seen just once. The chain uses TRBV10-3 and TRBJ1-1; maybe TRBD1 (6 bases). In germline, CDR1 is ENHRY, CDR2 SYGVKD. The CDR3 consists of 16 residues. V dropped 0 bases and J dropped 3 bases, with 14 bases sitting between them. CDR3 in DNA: TGTGCCATCAGTGAGTCATGGGCAGGGGTGGACACTGAAGCTTTCTTT. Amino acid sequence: CAISESWAGVDTEAFF.

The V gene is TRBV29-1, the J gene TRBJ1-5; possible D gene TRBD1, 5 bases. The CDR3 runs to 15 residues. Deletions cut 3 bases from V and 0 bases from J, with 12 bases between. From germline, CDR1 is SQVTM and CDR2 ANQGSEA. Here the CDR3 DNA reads TGCAGCGTTGATGGAGACAGCTATAGCAATCAGCCCCAGCATTTT. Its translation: CSVDGDSYSNQPQHF.

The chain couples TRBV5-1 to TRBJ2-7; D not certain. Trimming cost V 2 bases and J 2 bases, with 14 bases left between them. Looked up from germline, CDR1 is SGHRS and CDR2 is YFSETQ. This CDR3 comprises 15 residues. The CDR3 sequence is CASSLSRTGTYEQYF. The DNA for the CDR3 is TGCGCCAGCAGCTTATCCCGGACGGGCACCTACGAGCAGTACTTC.